What follows describes a single TCR beta chain. Its antigen is undetermined. The source of the sample is a study of cytomegalovirus exposure and HLA in healthy donors. At the level of the study: The approximately 120 validation repertoires matched the roughly 630 first-cohort repertoires in platform, a later analysis reported.

Study outcomes and limitations: It was reported that the classifier diagnosed cytomegalovirus status with high specificity and sensitivity in both the original and validation cohorts.

Generated by immunoSEQ multiplex PCR, the TCRdb table keeps only in-frame clones and is missing some. The profile shows about 160,000 clones, approximately 86% of them singletons. V lost 4 bases and J 6 bases, leaving 7 bases between the germline ends. This CDR3 has 12 residues. Germline V gene sequence: CDR1 SGDLS, CDR2 YYNGEE. This TCR came from a woman between 18 and 30 years old in good health and CMV-seronegative. Sequences were obtained from PBMCs. The chain carries TRBV9 and TRBJ2-2; D gene uncertain. The CDR3 sequence is CASSLLPGELFF. The CDR3 coding sequence is TGTGCCAGCAGCTTACTACCCGGGGAGCTGTTTTTT.